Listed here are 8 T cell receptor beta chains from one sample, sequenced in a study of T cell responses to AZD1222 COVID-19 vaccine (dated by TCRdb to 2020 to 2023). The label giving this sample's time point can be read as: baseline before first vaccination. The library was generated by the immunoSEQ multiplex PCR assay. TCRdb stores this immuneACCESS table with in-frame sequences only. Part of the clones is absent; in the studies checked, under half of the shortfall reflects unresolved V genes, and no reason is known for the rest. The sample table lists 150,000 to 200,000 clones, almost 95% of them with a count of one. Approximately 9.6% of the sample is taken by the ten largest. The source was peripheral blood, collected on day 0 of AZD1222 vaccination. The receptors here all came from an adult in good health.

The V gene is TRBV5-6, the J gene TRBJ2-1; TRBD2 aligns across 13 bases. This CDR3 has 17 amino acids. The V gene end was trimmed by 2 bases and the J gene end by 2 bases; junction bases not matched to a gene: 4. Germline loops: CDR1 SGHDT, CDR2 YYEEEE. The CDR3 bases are TGTGCCAGCAGCTTAACTAGCGGGAGGGGGACCTACAATGAGCAGTTCTTC. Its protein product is CASSLTSGRGTYNEQFF.

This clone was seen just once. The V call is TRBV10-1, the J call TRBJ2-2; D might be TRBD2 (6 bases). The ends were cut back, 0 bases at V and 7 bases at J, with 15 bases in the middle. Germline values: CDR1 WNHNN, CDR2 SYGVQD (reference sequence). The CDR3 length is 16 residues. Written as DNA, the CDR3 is TGCGCCAGCAGTGAGTCGTTGGGACGGGAGCACGGGGAGCTGTTTTTT. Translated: CASSESLGREHGELFF.

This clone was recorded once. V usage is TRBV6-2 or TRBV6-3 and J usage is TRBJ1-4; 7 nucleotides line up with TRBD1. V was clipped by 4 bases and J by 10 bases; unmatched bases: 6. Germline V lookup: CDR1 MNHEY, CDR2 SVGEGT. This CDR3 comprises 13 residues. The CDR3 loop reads CASSSNRGGKLFF. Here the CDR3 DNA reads TGTGCCAGCAGTTCCAACAGGGGAGGAAAACTGTTTTTT.

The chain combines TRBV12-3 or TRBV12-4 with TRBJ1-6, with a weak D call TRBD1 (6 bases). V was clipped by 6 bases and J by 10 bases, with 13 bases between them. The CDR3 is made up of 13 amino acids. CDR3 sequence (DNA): TGTGCCAGCAGGGGGGCAGGGATCTCACCCCTCCACTTT. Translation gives CASRGAGISPLHF.

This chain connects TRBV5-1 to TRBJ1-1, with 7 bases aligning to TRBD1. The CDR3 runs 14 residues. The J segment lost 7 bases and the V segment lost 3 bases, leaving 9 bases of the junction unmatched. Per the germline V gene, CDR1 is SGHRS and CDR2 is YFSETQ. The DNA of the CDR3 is TGCGCCAGCAGCTCAGGGGGTGATGGAGGTGAAGCTTTCTTT. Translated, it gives CASSSGGDGGEAFF.

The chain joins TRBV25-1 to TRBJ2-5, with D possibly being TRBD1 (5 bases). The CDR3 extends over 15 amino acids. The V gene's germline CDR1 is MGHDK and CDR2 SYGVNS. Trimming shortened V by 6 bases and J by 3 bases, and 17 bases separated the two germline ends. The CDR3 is CASRGVRDPEETQYF. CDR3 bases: TGTGCCAGCAGGGGCGTCAGGGATCCTGAAGAGACCCAGTACTTC.

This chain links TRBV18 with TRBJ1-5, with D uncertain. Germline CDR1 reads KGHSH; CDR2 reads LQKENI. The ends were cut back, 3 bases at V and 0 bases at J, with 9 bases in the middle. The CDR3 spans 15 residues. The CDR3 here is CASSPDWISNQPQHF. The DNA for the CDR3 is TGTGCCAGCTCACCCGACTGGATTAGCAATCAGCCCCAGCATTTT. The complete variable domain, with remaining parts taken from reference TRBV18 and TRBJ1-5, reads NAGVMQNPRHLVRRRGQEARLRCSPMKGHSHVYWYRQLPEEGLKFMVYLQKENIIDESGMPKERFSAEFPKEGPSILRIQQVVRGDSAAYFCASSPDWISNQPQHFGDGTRLSIL.

The CDR3 coding sequence is TGTGCCAGCAGCTCCAGGGGGCTTTACACCGGGGAGCTGTTTTTT. As protein: CASSSRGLYTGELFF. V usage is TRBV11-1 and J usage is TRBJ2-2; TRBD1 agrees at 8 bases. The CDR3 is 15 amino acids. Germline V gives CDR1 SGHAT, CDR2 FQDESV (reference sequence). V was pared by 4 bases and J by 3 bases, with 4 bases of the junction left unmatched. Supplemented by reference TRBV11-1 and TRBJ2-2, the full variable domain reads EAEVAQSPRYKITEKSQAVAFWCDPISGHATLYWYRQILGQGPELLVQFQDESVVDDSQLPKDRFSAERLKGVDSTLKIQPAELGDSAMYLCASSSRGLYTGELFFGEGSRLTVL.